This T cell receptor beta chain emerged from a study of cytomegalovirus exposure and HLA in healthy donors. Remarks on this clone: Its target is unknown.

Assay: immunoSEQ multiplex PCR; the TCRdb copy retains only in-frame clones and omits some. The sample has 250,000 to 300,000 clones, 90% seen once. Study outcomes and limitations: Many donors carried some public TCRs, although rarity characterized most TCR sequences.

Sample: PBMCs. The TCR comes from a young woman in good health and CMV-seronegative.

The CDR3 coding sequence is TGTGCCAGCAGCTCGGGGACACCAAAAGAGACCCAGTACTTC. Its protein is CASSSGTPKETQYF. The V and J genes are TRBV5-4 and TRBJ2-5; D possibly corresponds to TRBD1 (6 bases). The CDR3 covers 14 residues. Germline lookup yields CDR1 SGHNT and CDR2 YYREEE (reference sequence). V lost 3 bases and J 3 bases, leaving 12 bases between the germline ends.